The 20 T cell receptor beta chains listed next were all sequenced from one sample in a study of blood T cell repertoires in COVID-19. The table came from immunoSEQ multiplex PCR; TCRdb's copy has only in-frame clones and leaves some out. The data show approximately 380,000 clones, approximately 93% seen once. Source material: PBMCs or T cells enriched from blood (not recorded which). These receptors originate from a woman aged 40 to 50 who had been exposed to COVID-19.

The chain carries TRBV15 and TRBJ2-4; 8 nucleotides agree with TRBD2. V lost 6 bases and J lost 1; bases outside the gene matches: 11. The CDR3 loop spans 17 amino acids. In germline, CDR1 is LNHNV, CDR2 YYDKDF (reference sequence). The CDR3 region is CATSREVSGAAKNIQYF. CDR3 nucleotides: TGTGCCACCAGTCGAGAGGTTAGCGGGGCCGCCAAAAACATTCAGTACTTC.

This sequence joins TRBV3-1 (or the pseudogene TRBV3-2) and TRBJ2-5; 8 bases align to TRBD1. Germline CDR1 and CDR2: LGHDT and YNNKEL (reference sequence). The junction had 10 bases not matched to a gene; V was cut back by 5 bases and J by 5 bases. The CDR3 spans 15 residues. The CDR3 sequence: CASSSAPSGGETQYF. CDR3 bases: TGTGCCAGCAGCTCGGCGCCATCAGGGGGCGAGACCCAGTACTTC.

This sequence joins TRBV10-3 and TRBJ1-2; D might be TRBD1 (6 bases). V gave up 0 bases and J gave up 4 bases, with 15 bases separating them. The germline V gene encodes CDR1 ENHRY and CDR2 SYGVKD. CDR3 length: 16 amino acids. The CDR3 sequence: CAISESTSRGLYGYTF. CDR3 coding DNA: TGTGCCATCAGTGAGTCGACCAGCAGGGGTCTCTATGGCTACACCTTC.

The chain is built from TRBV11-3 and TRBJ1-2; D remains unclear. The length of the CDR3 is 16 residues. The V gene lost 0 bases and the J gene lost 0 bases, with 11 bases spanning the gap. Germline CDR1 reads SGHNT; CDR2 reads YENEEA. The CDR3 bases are TGTGCCAGCAGCTTAGACGGGAATTCGGCTAACTATGGCTACACCTTC. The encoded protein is CASSLDGNSANYGYTF.

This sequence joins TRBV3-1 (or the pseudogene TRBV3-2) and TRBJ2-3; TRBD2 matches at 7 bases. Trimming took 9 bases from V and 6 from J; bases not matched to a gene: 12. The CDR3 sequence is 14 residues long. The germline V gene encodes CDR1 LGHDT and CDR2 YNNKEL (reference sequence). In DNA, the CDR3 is TGTGCCAGTGGAGGGGCTAGCGGTGGGGATACGCAGTATTTT. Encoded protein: CASGGASGGDTQYF.

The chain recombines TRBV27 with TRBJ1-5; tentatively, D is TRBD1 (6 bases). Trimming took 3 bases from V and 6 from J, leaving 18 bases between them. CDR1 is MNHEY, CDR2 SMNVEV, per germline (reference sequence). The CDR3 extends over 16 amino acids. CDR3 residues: CASSFIQRGIGQPQHF. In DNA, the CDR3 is TGTGCCAGCAGTTTTATCCAAAGGGGGATCGGTCAGCCCCAGCATTTT.

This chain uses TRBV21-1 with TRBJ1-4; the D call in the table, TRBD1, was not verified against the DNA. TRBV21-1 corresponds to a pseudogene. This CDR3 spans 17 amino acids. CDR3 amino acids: CASSRSRGGATNEKLFF. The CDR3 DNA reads TGTGCCAGCAGCAGATCAAGAGGGGGAGCAACTAATGAAAAACTGTTTTTT.

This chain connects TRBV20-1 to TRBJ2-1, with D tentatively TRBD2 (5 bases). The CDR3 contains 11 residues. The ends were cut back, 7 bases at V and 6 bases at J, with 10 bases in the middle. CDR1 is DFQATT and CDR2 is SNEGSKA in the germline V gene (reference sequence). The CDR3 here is CSVEGLNEQFF. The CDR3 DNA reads TGCAGTGTAGAGGGCCTCAATGAGCAGTTCTTC.

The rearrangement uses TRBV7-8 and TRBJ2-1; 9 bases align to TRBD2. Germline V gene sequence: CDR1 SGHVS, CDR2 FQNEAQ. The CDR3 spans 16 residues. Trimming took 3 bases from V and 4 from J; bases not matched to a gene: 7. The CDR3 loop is CASSFYSGRQYNEQFF. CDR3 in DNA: TGTGCCAGCAGCTTCTATAGCGGGAGACAGTACAATGAGCAGTTCTTC.

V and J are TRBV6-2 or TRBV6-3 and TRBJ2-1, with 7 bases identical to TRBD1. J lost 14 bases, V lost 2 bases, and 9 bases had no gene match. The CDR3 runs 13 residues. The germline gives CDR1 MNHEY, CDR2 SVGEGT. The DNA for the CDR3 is TGTGCCAGCAGTTACGGAAGAGGGGGCCGCGAGTTCTTC. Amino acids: CASSYGRGGREFF.

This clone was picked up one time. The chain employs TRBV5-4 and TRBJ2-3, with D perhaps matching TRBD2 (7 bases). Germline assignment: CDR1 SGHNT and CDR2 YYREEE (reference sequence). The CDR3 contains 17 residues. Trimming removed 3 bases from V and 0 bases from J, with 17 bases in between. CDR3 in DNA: TGTGCCAGCAGCTCGGGGCGCGGGGGCGTTAGCACAGATACGCAGTATTTT. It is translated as CASSSGRGGVSTDTQYF.

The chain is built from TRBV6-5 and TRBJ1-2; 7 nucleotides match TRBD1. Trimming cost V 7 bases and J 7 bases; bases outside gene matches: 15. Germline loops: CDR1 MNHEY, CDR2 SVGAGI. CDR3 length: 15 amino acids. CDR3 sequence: CASTLTGNLVSGYTF. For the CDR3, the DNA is TGTGCCAGCACTTTGACAGGGAACTTAGTCTCTGGCTACACCTTC.

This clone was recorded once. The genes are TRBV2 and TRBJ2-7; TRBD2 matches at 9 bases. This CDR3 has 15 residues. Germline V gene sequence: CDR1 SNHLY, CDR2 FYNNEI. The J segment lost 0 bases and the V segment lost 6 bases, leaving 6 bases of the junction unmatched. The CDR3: CASSMTSGSSYEQYF. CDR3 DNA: TGTGCCAGCAGCATGACTAGCGGAAGCTCCTACGAGCAGTACTTC.

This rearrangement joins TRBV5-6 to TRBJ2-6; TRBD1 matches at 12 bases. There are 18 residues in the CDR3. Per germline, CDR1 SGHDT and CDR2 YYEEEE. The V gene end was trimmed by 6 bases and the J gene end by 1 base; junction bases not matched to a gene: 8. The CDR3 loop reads CASNNRDRGLSGANVLTF. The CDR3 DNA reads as TGTGCCAGCAATAACCGGGACAGGGGGCTTTCTGGGGCCAACGTCCTGACTTTC.

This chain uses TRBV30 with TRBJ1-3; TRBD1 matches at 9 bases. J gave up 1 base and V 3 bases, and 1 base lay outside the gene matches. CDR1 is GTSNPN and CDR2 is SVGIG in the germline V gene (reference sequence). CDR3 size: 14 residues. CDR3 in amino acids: CAWRDRGSGNTIYF. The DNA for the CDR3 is TGTGCCTGGAGGGACAGGGGATCTGGAAACACCATATATTTT.

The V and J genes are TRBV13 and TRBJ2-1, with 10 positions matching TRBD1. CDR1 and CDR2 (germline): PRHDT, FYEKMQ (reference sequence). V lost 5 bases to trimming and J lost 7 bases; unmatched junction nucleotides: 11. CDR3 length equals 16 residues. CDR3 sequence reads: CASSQRRDRGLNEQFF. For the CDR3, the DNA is TGTGCCAGCAGCCAACGCCGGGACAGGGGATTGAATGAGCAGTTCTTC.

The CDR3 sequence: CASRFEDRVFNQPQHF. DNA for the CDR3: TGCGCCAGCAGATTCGAAGACAGAGTTTTCAATCAGCCCCAGCATTTT. The chain joins TRBV5-1 to TRBJ1-5; D is possibly TRBD1 (5 bases). Per the germline V gene, CDR1 is SGHRS and CDR2 is YFSETQ. The V end lost 5 bases, the J end lost 3 bases, and 18 bases lay between the germline ends. The CDR3 is 16 amino acids.

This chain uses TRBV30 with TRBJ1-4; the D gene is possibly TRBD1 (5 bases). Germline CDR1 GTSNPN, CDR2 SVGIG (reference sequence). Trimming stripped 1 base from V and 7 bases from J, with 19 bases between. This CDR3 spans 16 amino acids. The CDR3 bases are TGTGCCTGGAGTGGGGGCAGGTCCTCGGCCACTGAAAAACTGTTTTTT. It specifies CAWSGGRSSATEKLFF.

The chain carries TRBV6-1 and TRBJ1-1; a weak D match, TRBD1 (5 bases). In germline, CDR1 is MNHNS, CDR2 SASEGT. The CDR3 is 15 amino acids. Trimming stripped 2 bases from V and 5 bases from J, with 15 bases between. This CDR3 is CASSEQGNQQTEAFF. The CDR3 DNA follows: TGTGCCAGCAGTGAACAGGGTAACCAACAAACTGAAGCTTTCTTT.

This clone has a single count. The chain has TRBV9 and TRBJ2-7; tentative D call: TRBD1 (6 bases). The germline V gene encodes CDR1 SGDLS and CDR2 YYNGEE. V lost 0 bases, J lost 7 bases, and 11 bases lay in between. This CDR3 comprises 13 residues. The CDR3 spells CASSVGQQGEQYF. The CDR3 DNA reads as TGTGCCAGCAGCGTAGGACAACAGGGTGAGCAGTACTTC.